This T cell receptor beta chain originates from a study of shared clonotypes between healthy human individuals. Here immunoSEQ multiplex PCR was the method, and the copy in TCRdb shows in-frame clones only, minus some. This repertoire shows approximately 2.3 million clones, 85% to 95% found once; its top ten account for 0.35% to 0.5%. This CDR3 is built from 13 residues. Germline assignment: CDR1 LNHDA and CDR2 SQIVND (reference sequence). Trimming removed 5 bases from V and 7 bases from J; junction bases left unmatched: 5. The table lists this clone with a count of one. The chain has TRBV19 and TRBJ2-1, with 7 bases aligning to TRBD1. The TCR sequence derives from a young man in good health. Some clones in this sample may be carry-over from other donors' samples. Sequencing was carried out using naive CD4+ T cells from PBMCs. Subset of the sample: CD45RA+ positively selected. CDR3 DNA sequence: TGTGCCAGTAGTCCCCAGGGGGTGAATGAGCAGTTCTTC. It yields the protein CASSPQGVNEQFF.